This T cell receptor (beta chain) was profiled in a study of blood T cells in healthy people across ages. On the study more broadly: About one barcoded beta molecule per two T cells came from capture by template switching.

Study observations and caveats: More naive CD4+ cells and higher diversity marked long-lived donors relative to aged donors. Unsorted PBMC material precluded a definitive naive versus antigen-experienced comparison.

A second PCR of 7 to 11 cycles used a sample-barcoded 5' primer and a J-beta primer mix. Each cDNA molecule received a tag from a template-switch adaptor that had 12 random nucleotides. Using its own MiXCR run on the 5' RACE reads, TCRdb lists one record per CDR3 protein. The sample comprises about 1.6 million distinct CDR3 sequences, approximately 32% of which are singletons, and about 11% rests with the top ten. This clonotype was detected only a few times. Antigen unknown. A read error may account for a junction end that differs from germline. Germline assignment: CDR1 LGHDT and CDR2 YNNKEL (reference sequence). CDR3 length: 15 residues.

The rearrangement uses TRBV3-1 and TRBJ2-7, with 7 bases identical to TRBD1. Specimen: blood. This TCR was recovered from a woman in her twenties or thirties in good health. The CDR3: CASSQELLGGYVQYF. As DNA, the CDR3 is TGTGCCAGCAGCCAAGAGTTGCTAGGGGGCTACGTGCAGTACTTC.